Sequencing of this T cell receptor beta chain was carried out in a study of STAT5B mutations in CD4+ large granular lymphocyte leukemia. Findings and limits, study-wide: 8/27 top patient clones versus 2/35 control clones were TRBV06-family. Higher CD4+ than CD8+ T-LGLL clonality might reflect small sample size.

For this clone: As yet, its antigen is unknown.

The survey-level immunoSEQ assay was used. Here immunoSEQ multiplex PCR was the method, and the copy in TCRdb shows in-frame clones only, minus some. The data contain 40,000 to 55,000 clones, roughly 80% of them singletons. CDR3 length equals 14 residues. Losses at the gene ends were 3 bases for V and 3 bases for J; bases not matched to a gene: 5. The germline gives CDR1 LNHDA, CDR2 SQIVND (reference sequence). The chain has TRBV19 and TRBJ2-7, with 7 bases lining up with TRBD1. The clonotype originates from a human donor in good health. The specimen was CD4+ T cells from blood buffy coats. As DNA, the CDR3 is TGTGCCAGTAGTATTACCCGGGACAGCTACGAGCAGTACTTC. As protein: CASSITRDSYEQYF.